This T cell receptor (beta chain) comes out of a study of blood T cell repertoires in COVID-19 (TCRdb year 2020). Regarding the research as a whole: Samples covering the acute and convalescent phases of COVID-19 were provided by collaborators in the United States, Italy and Spain. The prospective study material was composed of cDNA or gDNA derived from T cells, B-cell-depleted T cells, or PBMCs. A de-identified subject ID, COVID-19 status, age in years and sex were almost always included in the sample metadata. The samples were drawn from the first 160 participants of the ongoing ImmuneRACE study and from 950 to 1,500 subjects provided by 6 global collaborators. The repertoires were released in a freely available public database intended as a resource for research on the immune response to SARS-CoV-2. Where available, HLA class I and class II types were obtained from metadata supplied by the sample provider rather than from assay-based typing. Deeply sampled blood TCRbeta repertoires from subjects exposed to, actively infected with, or recovered from COVID-19 were included in the dataset. Results the study describes overall, beyond this receptor: The quantity of clinical and demographic metadata differed by source and by participant and was supplied without curation.

Enrolling through a virtual design, the prospective study's participants ranged in age from roughly 18 to 95 years and lived across around 25 United States geographic areas. Cohort assignment in the prospective study relied on participant-reported clinical history from a screening survey and a study questionnaire. Exposed participants had been in contact, within 2 weeks of entering the study, with a person who had a PCR-confirmed or clinician-diagnosed case of COVID-19. Mobile phlebotomists in the prospective study collected whole blood, serum and a nasopharyngeal or oropharyngeal swab from every participant. Participants in the prospective study had the option to provide additional blood draws and questionnaires over a 2-month period. Blood samples from the prospective study were shipped frozen or at room temperature prior to DNA extraction. For this clone: Its target antigen remains unknown. No qualities accompany the bases; no much larger clone lies one base away.

TCRbeta CDR3 regions were amplified from genomic DNA using the immunoSEQ Assay, a bias-controlled multiplex PCR. On the authors' methods: Nucleated cell counts per sample were estimated from amplification of reference gene primers within the assay. Sequence reads were collapsed and filtered to measure the absolute abundance of every unique TCRbeta CDR3 rearrangement. For each sample, productive Simpson clonality was calculated by taking the square root of Simpson's diversity index across productive rearrangements. In TCRdb, the immuneACCESS table is reduced to in-frame sequences with V and J assigned. These tables do not hold every clone; where another copy was compared, an unresolved V gene accounts for under half, and the others remain unexplained. From that table come the V and J calls and clone size; the DNA was used to work out D and trimming. The sample table holds 200,000 to 300,000 clones, of which more than 80% were seen once. About 1% of the sample rests with the top ten.

From V the trimming removes 0 bases and from J it removes 10 bases, while the gene matches leave 7 bases of the junction unaccounted for. The CDR3 has 14 amino acids, counting the end cysteine and phenylalanine. Solely the CDR3 DNA is kept, with 42 bases framed from the first base. Via the germline V gene, CDR1 is SGDLS and CDR2 YYNGEE. Sequences were obtained from PBMCs or T cells enriched from blood (not recorded which). The chain uses TRBV9 and TRBJ2-1, with 7 bases in between that match TRBD2. The receptor's source is a man aged 50-59 years who had been exposed to COVID-19. The base sequence is TGTGCCAGCAGCGTAGGCGGGAGAACGGGAGAGCAGTTCTTC. Its coded protein is CASSVGGRTGEQFF.